This TCR beta chain comes out of a study of blood T cell repertoires in COVID-19 (dated by TCRdb to the early 2020s). In terms of the full investigation: The collaborator samples originated in the United States, Italy and Spain and spanned the acute and convalescent phases of COVID-19. The material from the prospective study consisted of cDNA or gDNA derived from T cells, B-cell-depleted T cells, or PBMCs. Deeply sampled blood TCRbeta repertoires from subjects exposed to, actively infected with, or recovered from COVID-19 were included in the dataset. A freely available public database, intended as a resource for researchers studying the immune response to SARS-CoV-2, is where the repertoires were released. The samples were drawn from two sources: the first 160 participants of the ongoing ImmuneRACE study, and fewer than 1,500 subjects contributed by 6 global collaborators. A de-identified subject ID, COVID-19 status, age in years and sex were almost always included in the sample metadata. HLA class I and class II types, where available, came from metadata supplied by the sample provider rather than from assay-based typing. On the study overall, not on this receptor specifically: The quantity of clinical and demographic metadata differed by source and by participant and was supplied without curation.

V lost 7 bases and J lost 6 bases, and the count of bases not matched to a germline gene is 11. The germline V gene yields SGHAT for CDR1 and FQNNGV for CDR2. Inclusive of the bounding cysteine and phenylalanine, the CDR3 is 15 residues long. Only the CDR3 part of the read is kept: 45 bases, read in frame from the first base. Comment on this clone: The antigen it binds to is not known. Base qualities are not provided; no much larger clone lies one nucleotide away.

TCRbeta CDR3 regions were amplified from genomic DNA by means of the immunoSEQ Assay, a bias-controlled multiplex PCR. The study's processing was this. Nucleated cell counts per sample were estimated from amplification of reference gene primers within the assay. To quantify the absolute abundance of each unique TCRbeta CDR3 rearrangement, sequence reads were collapsed and filtered. For each sample, productive Simpson clonality was calculated as the square root of Simpson's diversity index across productive rearrangements. This is the immuneACCESS table as TCRdb keeps it, with only in-frame sequences that have V and J called. A part of the clones is gone; compared with another copy, unresolved V genes explain less than half, and the rest is unexplained. The V and J calls and the clone size are those of that table, but D and trimming were determined from the DNA. The sample has hundreds of thousands of clones on record, roughly 79% of them singletons. 7.5% of the sample is held by the ten biggest clonotypes.

One collaborating source in Seattle enrolled patients while the patients were actively infected and followed the patients over time throughout the course of disease. Whole blood was collected in K2EDTA tubes by collaborating institutions according to the institutions' own protocols. For TCRbeta analysis, collaborators shipped samples as frozen whole blood, isolated PBMCs, or DNA extracted from either of those sample types. Sequences were obtained from peripheral blood. The source of this sequence is a woman aged 80 or older with COVID-19, enrolled during active disease. The chain was built from TRBV11-2 and TRBJ2-2, with 7 middle bases fitting TRBD1. The sequence in DNA is TGTGCCAGCAACCCCCCTGGGCAGGGGGCCGGGGAGCTGTTTTTT. This sequence encodes CASNPPGQGAGELFF.